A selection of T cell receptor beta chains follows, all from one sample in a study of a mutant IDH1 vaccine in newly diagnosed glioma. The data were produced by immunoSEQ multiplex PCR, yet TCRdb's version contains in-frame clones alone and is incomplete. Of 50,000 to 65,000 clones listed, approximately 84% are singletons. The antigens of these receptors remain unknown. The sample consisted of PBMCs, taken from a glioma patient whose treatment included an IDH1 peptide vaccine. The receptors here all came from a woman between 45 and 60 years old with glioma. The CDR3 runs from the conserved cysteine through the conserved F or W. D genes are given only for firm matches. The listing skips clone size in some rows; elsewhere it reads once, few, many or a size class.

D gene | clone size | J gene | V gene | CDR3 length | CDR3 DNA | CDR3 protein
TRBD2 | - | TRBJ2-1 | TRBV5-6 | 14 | TGTGCCAGCAGCTTCGGGACTAGCGAAGATGAGCAGTTCTTC | CASSFGTSEDEQFF
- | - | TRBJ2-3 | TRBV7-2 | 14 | TGTGCCAGCAGCTTGTTACGGGGTTCAGATACGCAGTATTTT | CASSLLRGSDTQYF
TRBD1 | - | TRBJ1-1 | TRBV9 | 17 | TGTGCCAGCAGCGTAGGGGGGGGACAGACAATGAACACTGAAGCTTTCTTT | CASSVGGGQTMNTEAFF
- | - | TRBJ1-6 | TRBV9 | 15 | TGTGCCAGCAGCCCCCAGGGCTCCAGTAATTCACCCCTCCACTTT | CASSPQGSSNSPLHF
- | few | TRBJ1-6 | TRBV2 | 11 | TGTGCCAGCAGACCCGATTCACCCCTCCACTTT | CASRPDSPLHF
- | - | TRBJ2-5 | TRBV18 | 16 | TGTGCCAGCTCACCAGGGCGGAGGGTAGGCCAAGAGACCCAGTACTTC | CASSPGRRVGQETQYF
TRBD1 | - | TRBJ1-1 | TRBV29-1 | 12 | TGCAGCGGTGACAGGGGCGGCACTGAAGCTTTCTTT | CSGDRGGTEAFF
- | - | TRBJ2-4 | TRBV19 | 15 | TGTGCCAGTAGTGGCCAGGGTTGGGGACACAACATTCAGTACTTC | CASSGQGWGHNIQYF
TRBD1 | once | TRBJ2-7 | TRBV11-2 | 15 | TGTGCCAGCAGGCTAAGACAGGGGGGGCCCTACGAGCAGTACTTC | CASRLRQGGPYEQYF
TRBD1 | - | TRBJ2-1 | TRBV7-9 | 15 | TGTGCCAGCAGCTTACACAGGGGCCTCTACAATGAGCAGTTCTTC | CASSLHRGLYNEQFF
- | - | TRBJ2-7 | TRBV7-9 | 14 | TGTGCCAGCAGCTTAACGAGCCCCTCCTACGAGCAGTACTTC | CASSLTSPSYEQYF
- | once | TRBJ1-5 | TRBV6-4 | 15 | TGTGCCAGCAGTGACTGCAGACGGCCCAATCAGCCCCAGCATTTT | CASSDCRRPNQPQHF
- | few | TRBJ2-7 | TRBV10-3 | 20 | TGTGCCATCAGTGGGGGAATTGGTGGGGCCGCGACTCAGGGGGGATACGAGCAGTACTTC | CAISGGIGGAATQGGYEQYF
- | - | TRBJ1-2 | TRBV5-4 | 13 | TGTGCCAGCAGCGCGGTTGTAGGGTGGGGCTACACCTTC | CASSAVVGWGYTF
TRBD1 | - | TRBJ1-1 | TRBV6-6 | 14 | TGTGCCAGCAGTTTCGGGACAGGGCTACCTGAAGCTTTCTTT | CASSFGTGLPEAFF
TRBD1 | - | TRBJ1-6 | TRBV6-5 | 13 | TGTGCCAGCACGACAGGGTTGGGTTCACCCCTCCACTTT | CASTTGLGSPLHF
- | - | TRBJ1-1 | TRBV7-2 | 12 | TGTGCCAGCAGCCCACAGGGATCTGAAGCTTTCTTT | CASSPQGSEAFF
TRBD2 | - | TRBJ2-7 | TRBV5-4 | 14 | TGTGCCAGCAGCTTGGGGACTAGTCTGTACGAGCAGTACTTC | CASSLGTSLYEQYF
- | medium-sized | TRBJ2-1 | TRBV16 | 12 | TGTGCCAGCAGCCAAGCAGGGAATGAGCAGTTCTTC | CASSQAGNEQFF
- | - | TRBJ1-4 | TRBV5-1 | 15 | TGCGCCAGCAGCTCGGGAGCAAACGATAATGAAAAACTGTTTTTT | CASSSGANDNEKLFF
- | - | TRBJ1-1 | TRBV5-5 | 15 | TGTGCCAGCAGCTTGGGGACGGGGGCTGGCACTGAAGCTTTCTTT | CASSLGTGAGTEAFF
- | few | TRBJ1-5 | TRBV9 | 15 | TGTGCCAGCAGCCTAGGCACGTTGGCAAATCAGCCCCAGCATTTT | CASSLGTLANQPQHF
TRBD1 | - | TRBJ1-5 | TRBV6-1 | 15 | TGTGCCAGCATCACCCTAACAGGGGGCAATCAGCCCCAGCATTTT | CASITLTGGNQPQHF
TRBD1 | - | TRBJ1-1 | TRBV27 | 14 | TGTGCCAGCAGTTCCTTCCTCAGGGGGGATGAAGCTTTCTTT | CASSSFLRGDEAFF
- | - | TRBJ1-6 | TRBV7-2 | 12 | TGTGCCAGCAGCTTAGCCGGGTCACCCCTCCACTTT | CASSLAGSPLHF
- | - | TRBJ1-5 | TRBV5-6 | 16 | TGTGCCAGCAGCTTGGCCGTGTCAGGGGCGAATCAGCCCCAGCATTTT | CASSLAVSGANQPQHF
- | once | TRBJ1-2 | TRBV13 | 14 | TGTGCCAGCAGCTTAAATGCAGAAAGCTATGGCTACACCTTC | CASSLNAESYGYTF
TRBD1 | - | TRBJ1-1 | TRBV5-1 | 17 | TGCGCCAGCAGCCCGGGGCAGGGGGCATTGGTGGTCACTGAAGCTTTCTTT | CASSPGQGALVVTEAFF
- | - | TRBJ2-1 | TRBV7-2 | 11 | TGTGCCAGCAGCAACTACAATGAGCAGTTCTTC | CASSNYNEQFF
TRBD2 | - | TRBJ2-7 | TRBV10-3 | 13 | TGTGCCAGTAGCGGGGCCAGCTCCTACGAGCAGTACTTC | CASSGASSYEQYF
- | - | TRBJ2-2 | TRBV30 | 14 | TGTGCCTGGACTCGCCAGTCGAACACCGGGGAGCTGTTTTTT | CAWTRQSNTGELFF
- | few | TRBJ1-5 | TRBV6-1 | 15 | TGTGCCAGCAGCGCCAGGGGAGGTAACAATCAGCCCCAGCATTTT | CASSARGGNNQPQHF
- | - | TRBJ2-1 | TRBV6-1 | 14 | TGTGCCAGCAGGCCGGGACTGACCGACAATGAGCAGTTCTTC | CASRPGLTDNEQFF
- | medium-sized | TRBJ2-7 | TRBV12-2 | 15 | TGTGCAAGTCGCCTCAGACTAGCGGGGCACTACGAGCAGTACTTC | CASRLRLAGHYEQYF
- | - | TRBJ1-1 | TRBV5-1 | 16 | TGCGCCAGCAGCTTGGGTTGGGACATCCAGAACACTGAAGCTTTCTTT | CASSLGWDIQNTEAFF
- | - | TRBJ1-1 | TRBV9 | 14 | TGTGCCAGCAGGCCGGGACAAGCAAACACTGAAGCTTTCTTT | CASRPGQANTEAFF
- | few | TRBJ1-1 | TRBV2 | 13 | TGTGCCAGCAGTGCGGTTAAGGACACTGAAGCTTTCTTT | CASSAVKDTEAFF